Sequencing of this T cell receptor beta chain was carried out in a study of blood T cells in healthy people across ages. Turning to the study itself: About one barcoded beta molecule per two T cells was the capture yield of template switching.

With respect to this clonotype: Its cognate antigen is unknown.

The germline CDR1 and CDR2 sequences are SGHDN and FVKESK. Deletions cut 1 base from V and 4 bases from J, with 13 bases between. This CDR3 region has 15 residues. Next came a second PCR, run for about 7 to 12 cycles, which used a sample-barcoded 5' primer along with a J-beta primer mix. TCRdb recomputed calls from the 5' RACE reads with MiXCR, one row per CDR3 protein. This sample yields just under 750,000 distinct CDR3 sequences, of which about 20% are seen a single time; around 22% belongs to the top ten. Study-level results: Naive T cell percentage showed a strong correlation with the diversity of TCR beta. Relative to aged donors, long-lived donors carried more naive CD4+ cells and displayed higher diversity. Reliance upon unsorted PBMCs precluded definitive naive versus antigen-experienced comparison.

Sequenced material: blood. This receptor was taken from a man in his 70s in good health. This rearrangement joins TRBV14 to TRBJ1-2; D is perhaps TRBD1 (5 bases). The CDR3 DNA sequence: TGTGCCAGCAGCCAAGTCGGGGCAGGAAGCTATGGCTACACCTTC. Translated: CASSQVGAGSYGYTF.